These T cell receptor beta chains were read from a single sample in a study of T cells after yellow fever vaccination. One entry per CDR3 protein results from TCRdb running MiXCR on the 5' RACE reads. This repertoire shows about 350,000 distinct CDR3 sequences, around 13% found once; its top ten account for 2.5% to 3.5%. The sequencing used CD4+ T cells sorted from PBMCs, collected 15 days after the yellow fever booster vaccination. Source of these receptors: a man aged 18 to 30 who received the YFV17D yellow fever vaccine. Each CDR3 is given with its conserved first and last residue. Fields, in order: CDR3 protein, V gene, J gene.

CASSQGESDTQYF	TRBV4-2	TRBJ2-3
CATKQGDTGELFF	TRBV5-1	TRBJ2-2
CASSTPGGHTQYF	TRBV5-1	TRBJ2-3
CASNRQGAANEKLFF	TRBV6-5	TRBJ1-4
CASRLDGNTEAFF	TRBV5-4	TRBJ1-1
CASRQQGPANSPLHF	TRBV7-2	TRBJ1-6
CASSSITGLAGLGTQYF	TRBV3-1	TRBJ2-3
CASSLASGWGEQFF	TRBV5-1	TRBJ2-1
CSVVGRNTEAFF	TRBV29-1	TRBJ1-1
CASSLTGGQGTTFF	TRBV5-1	TRBJ1-1
CSATPVLDTPSWF	TRBV20-1	TRBJ2-5
CASSRDHRSYEQYF	TRBV4-3	TRBJ2-7
CASNGDLYEQYF	TRBV2	TRBJ2-7
CASTLQRNYGYTF	TRBV5-4	TRBJ1-2